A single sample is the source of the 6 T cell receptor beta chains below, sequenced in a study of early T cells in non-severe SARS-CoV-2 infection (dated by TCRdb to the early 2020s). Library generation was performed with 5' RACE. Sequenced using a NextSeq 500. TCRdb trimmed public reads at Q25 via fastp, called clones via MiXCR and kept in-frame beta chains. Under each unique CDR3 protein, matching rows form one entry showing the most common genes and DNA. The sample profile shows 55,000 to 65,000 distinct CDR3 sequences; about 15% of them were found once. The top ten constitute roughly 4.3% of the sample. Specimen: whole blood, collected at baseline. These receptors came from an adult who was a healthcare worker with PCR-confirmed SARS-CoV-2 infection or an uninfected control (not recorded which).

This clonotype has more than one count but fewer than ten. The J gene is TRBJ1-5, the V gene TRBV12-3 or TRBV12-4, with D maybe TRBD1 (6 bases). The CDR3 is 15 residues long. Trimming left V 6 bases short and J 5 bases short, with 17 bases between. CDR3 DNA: TGTGCCAGCAGATTGGGAACAGGGAATTATCAGCCCCAGCATTTT. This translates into CASRLGTGNYQPQHF.

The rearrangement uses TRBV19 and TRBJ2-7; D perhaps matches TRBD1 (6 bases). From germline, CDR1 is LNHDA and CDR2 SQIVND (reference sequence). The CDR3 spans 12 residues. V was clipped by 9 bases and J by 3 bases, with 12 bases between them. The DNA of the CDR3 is TGTGCCAGCGGACAGAGGGGCTACGAGCAGTACTTC. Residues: CASGQRGYEQYF. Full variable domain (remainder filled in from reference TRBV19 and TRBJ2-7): DGGITQSPKYLFRKEGQNVTLSCEQNLNHDAMYWYRQDPGQGLRLIYYSQIVNDFQKGDIAEGYSVSREKKESFPLTVTSAQKNPTAFYLCASGQRGYEQYFGPGTRLTVT.

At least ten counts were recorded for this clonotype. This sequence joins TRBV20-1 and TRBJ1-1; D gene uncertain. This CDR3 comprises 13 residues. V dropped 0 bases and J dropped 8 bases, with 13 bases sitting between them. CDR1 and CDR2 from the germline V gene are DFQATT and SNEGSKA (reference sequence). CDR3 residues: CSARDRVGQEAFF. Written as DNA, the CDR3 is TGCAGTGCTAGAGATAGAGTCGGCCAGGAAGCTTTCTTT.

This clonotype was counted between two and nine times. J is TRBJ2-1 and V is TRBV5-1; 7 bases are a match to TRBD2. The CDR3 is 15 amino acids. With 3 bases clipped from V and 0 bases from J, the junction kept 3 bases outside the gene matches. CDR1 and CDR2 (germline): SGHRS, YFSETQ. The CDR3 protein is CASSSSGDSYNEQFF. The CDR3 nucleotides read TGCGCCAGCAGCTCCAGCGGGGACTCCTACAATGAGCAGTTCTTC.

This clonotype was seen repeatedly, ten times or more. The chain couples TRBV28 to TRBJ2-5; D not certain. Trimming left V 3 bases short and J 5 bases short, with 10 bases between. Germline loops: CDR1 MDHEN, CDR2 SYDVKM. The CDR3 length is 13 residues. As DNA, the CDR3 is TGTGCCAGCAGTTTTTCAGGCCGGGAGACCCAGTACTTC. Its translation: CASSFSGRETQYF.

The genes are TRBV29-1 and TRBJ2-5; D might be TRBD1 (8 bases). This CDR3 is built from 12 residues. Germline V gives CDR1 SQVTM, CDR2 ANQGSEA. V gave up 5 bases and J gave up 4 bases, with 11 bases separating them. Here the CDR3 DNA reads TGCAGCGTTCACAGGGGGGGAGAGACCCAGTACTTC. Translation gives CSVHRGGETQYF. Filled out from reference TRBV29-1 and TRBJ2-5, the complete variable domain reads SAVISQKPSRDICQRGTSLTIQCQVDSQVTMMFWYRQQPGQSLTLIATANQGSEATYESGFVIDKFPISRPNLTFSTLTVSNMSPEDSSIYLCSVHRGGETQYFGPGTRLLVL.